This T cell receptor beta chain was identified during a study of blood T cells in healthy people across ages. A J-beta primer mix and a sample-barcoded 5' primer were used in a second PCR of about 6 to 12 cycles. Every cDNA was tagged by a template-switch adaptor with 12 random nucleotides. TCRdb ran MiXCR on the 5' RACE reads and lists one entry per CDR3 protein. The sample carries fewer than 900,000 distinct CDR3 sequences, around 36% recorded once. As concerns this clonotype: Germline and junction disagree at one end, which may indicate a read error.

Germline V gives CDR1 DFQATT, CDR2 SNEGSKA (reference sequence). This CDR3 has 13 amino acids. Whenever a sample was processed, at least 6 million PBMCs were isolated. Extractions gave at least 5.5 micrograms of total RNA per sample. The chain joins TRBV20-1 to TRBJ1-2, with D possibly TRBD1 on 5 matching bases. Specimen: blood. This clonotype originated in a man aged 18 to 30 in good health. The CDR3 sequence: CSASRGVTYGHTF. As DNA, the CDR3 is TGCAGTGCTAGTAGGGGAGTGACCTATGGCCACACCTTC.